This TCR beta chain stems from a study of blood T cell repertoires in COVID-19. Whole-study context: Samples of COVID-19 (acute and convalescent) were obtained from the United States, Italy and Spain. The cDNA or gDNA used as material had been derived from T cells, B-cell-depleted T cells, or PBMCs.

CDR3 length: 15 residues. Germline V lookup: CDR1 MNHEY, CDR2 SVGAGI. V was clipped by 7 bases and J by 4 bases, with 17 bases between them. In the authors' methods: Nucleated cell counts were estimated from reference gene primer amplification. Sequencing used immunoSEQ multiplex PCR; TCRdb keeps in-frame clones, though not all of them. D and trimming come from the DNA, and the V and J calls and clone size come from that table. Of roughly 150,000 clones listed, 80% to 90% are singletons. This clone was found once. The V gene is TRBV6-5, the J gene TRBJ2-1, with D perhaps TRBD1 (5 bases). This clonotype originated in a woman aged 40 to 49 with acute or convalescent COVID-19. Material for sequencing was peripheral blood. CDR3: CASTSETVGYNEQFF. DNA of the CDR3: TGTGCCAGCACCTCAGAGACAGTAGGTTACAATGAGCAGTTCTTC.